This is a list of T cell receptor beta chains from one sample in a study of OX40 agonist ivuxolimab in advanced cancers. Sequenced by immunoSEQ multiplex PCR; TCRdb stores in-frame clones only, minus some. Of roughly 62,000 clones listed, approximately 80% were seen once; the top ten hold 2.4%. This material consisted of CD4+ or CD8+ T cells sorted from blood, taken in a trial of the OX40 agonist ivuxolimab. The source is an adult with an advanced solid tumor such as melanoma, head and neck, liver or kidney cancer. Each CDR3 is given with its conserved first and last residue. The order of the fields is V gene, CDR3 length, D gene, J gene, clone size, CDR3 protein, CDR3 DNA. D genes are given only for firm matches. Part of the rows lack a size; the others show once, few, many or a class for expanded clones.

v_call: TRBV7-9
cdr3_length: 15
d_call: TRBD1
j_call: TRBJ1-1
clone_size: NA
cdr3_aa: CASSNTDRGDTEAFF
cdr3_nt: TGTGCCAGCAGCAACACGGACAGGGGCGACACTGAAGCTTTCTTT

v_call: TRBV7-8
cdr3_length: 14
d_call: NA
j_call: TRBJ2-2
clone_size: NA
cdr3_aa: CASSPRGNTGELFF
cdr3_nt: TGTGCCAGCAGCCCTCGGGGGAACACCGGGGAGCTGTTTTTT

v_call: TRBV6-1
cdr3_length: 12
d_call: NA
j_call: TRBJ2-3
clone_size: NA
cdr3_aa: CASSEESDTQYF
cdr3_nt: TGTGCCAGCAGTGAAGAGTCAGATACGCAGTATTTT

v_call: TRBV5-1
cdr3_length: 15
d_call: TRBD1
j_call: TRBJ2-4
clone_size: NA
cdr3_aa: CASSLGGQGVDIQYF
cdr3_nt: TGCGCCAGCAGCTTGGGTGGACAGGGGGTTGACATTCAGTACTTC

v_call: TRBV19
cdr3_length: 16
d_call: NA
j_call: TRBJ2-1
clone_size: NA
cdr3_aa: CATQPRRLGQYNEQFF
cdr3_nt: TGTGCCACCCAGCCCAGGAGGCTAGGGCAGTACAATGAGCAGTTCTTC

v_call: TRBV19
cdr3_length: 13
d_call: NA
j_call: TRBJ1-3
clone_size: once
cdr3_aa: CASKSLSGNTIYF
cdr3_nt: TGTGCCAGTAAGTCTCTCTCTGGAAACACCATATATTTT

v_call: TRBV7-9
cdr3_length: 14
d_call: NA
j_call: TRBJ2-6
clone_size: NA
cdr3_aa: CASSSFSGANVLTF
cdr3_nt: TGTGCCAGCAGCTCTTTCTCTGGGGCCAACGTCCTGACTTTC

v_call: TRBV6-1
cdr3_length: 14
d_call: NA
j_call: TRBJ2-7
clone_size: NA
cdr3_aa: CASSPRPGFGEQYF
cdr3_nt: TGTGCCAGCAGTCCTCGCCCAGGCTTTGGCGAGCAGTACTTC

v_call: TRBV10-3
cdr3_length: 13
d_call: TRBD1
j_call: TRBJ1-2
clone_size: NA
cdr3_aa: CAISGTGFNGYTF
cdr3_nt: TGTGCCATCAGTGGGACAGGGTTTAACGGCTACACCTTC

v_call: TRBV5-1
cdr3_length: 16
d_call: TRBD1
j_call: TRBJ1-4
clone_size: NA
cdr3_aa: CASSRSLGQTNEKLFF
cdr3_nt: TGCGCCAGCAGCCGAAGTCTGGGACAGACTAATGAAAAACTGTTTTTT

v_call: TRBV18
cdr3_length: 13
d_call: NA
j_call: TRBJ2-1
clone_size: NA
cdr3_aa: CASSPQQGNEQFF
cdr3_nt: TGTGCCAGCTCACCGCAACAGGGCAATGAGCAGTTCTTC

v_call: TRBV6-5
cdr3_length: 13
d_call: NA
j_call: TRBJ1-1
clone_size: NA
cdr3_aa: CASSTPDRKEAFF
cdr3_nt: TGTGCCAGCAGTACGCCCGACAGGAAAGAAGCTTTCTTT

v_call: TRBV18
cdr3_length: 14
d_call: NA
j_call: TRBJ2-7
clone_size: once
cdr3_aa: CASSPQGGGYEQYF
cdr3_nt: TGTGCCAGCTCACCGCAGGGAGGTGGCTACGAGCAGTACTTC

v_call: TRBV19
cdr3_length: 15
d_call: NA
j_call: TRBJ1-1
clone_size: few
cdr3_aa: CASSIGGVANTEAFF
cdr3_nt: TGTGCCAGTAGTATTGGGGGGGTGGCGAACACTGAAGCTTTCTTT

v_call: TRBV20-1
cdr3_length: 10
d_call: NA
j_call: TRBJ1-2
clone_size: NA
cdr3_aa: CSASQGGYTF
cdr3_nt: TGCAGTGCCTCTCAGGGGGGCTACACCTTC

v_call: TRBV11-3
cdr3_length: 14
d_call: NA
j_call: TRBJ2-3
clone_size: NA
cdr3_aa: CASSLRGGTDTQYF
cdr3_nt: TGTGCCAGCAGCTTGCGGGGAGGCACAGATACGCAGTATTTT

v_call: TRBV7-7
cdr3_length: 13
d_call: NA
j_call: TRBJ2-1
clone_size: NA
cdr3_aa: CASSAQVYNEQFF
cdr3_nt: TGTGCTAGCAGCGCACAGGTCTACAATGAGCAGTTCTTC

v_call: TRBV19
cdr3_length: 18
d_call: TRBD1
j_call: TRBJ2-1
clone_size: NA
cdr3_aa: CASSIPTTGVRSYNEQFF
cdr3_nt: TGTGCCAGTAGTATACCGACCACAGGGGTACGGTCCTACAATGAGCAGTTCTTC

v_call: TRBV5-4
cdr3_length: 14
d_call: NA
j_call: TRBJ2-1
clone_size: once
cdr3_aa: CASSLAGTYNEQFF
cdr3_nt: TGTGCCAGCAGCCTGGCGGGGACTTACAATGAGCAGTTCTTC

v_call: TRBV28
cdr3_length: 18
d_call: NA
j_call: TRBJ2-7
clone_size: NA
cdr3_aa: CASSFANTGPGRFHEQYF
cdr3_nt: TGTGCCAGCAGTTTCGCTAATACCGGGCCCGGAAGGTTCCACGAGCAGTACTTC

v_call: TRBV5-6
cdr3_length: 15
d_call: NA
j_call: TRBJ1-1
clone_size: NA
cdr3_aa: CASRAMAGSNTEAFF
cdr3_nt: TGTGCCAGCAGGGCGATGGCAGGATCGAACACTGAAGCTTTCTTT

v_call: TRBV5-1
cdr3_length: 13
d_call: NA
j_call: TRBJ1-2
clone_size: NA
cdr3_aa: CASTIDGTRGYTF
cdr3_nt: TGCGCCAGCACAATCGACGGGACAAGAGGCTACACCTTC

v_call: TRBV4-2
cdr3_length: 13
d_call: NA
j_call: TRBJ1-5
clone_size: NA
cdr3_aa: CASSQGGGEPQHF
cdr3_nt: TGTGCCAGCAGCCAAGGGGGCGGGGAGCCCCAGCATTTT

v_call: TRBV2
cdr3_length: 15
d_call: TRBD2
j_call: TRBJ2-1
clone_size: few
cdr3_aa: CASSESGVSYNEQFF
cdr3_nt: TGTGCCAGCAGTGAGAGCGGGGTTTCCTACAATGAGCAGTTCTTC

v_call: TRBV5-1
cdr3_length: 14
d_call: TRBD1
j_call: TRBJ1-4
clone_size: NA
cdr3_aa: CASSLGTGNEKLFF
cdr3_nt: TGCGCCAGCAGCTTGGGGACAGGGAATGAAAAACTGTTTTTT

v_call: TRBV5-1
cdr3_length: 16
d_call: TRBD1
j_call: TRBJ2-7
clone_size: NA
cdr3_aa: CASSPVTGTGGSEQYF
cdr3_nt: TGCGCCAGCAGCCCGGTCACCGGGACAGGGGGGTCCGAGCAGTACTTC

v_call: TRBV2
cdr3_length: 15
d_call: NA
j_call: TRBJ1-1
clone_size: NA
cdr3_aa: CASSERGGLNTEAFF
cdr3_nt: TGTGCCAGCTCCGAACGGGGAGGGTTGAACACTGAAGCTTTCTTT

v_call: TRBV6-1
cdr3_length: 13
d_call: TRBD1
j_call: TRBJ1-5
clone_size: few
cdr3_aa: CASSATWTGGQHF
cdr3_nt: TGTGCCAGCAGTGCCACCTGGACAGGGGGACAGCATTTT

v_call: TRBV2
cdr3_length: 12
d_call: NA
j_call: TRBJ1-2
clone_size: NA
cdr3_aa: CASSSPPGGYTF
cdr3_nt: TGTGCCAGCAGTTCCCCCCCTGGTGGCTACACCTTC

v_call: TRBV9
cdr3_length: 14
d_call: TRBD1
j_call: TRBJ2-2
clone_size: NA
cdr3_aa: CASEDRSNTGELFF
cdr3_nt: TGTGCCAGCGAGGACAGGTCGAACACCGGGGAGCTGTTTTTT

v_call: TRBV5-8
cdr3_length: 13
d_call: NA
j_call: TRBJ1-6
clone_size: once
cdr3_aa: CASQPLYNSPLHF
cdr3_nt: TGTGCCAGCCAACCTCTCTATAATTCACCCCTCCACTTT

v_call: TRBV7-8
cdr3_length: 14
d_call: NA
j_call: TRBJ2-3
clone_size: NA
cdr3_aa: CASSLGSSTDTQYF
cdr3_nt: TGTGCCAGCAGCTTAGGGAGCAGCACAGATACGCAGTATTTT

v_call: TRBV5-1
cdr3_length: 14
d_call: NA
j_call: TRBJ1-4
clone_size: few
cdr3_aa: CASSPGGVGEKLFF
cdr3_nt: TGCGCCAGCAGCCCTGGGGGTGTGGGAGAAAAACTGTTTTTT

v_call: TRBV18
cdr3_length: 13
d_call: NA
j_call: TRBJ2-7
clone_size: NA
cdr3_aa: CASSPPSTNEQYF
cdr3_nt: TGTGCCAGCTCACCACCTTCGACTAACGAGCAGTACTTC

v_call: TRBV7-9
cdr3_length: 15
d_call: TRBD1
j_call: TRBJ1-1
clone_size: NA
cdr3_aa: CASSLSGTRGTEAFF
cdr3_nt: TGTGCCAGCAGCTTATCAGGTACCAGGGGGACTGAAGCTTTCTTT

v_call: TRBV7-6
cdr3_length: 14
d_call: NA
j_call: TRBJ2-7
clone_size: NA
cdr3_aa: CASRAGPGYYEQYF
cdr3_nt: TGTGCCAGCAGAGCTGGGCCGGGGTACTACGAGCAGTACTTC

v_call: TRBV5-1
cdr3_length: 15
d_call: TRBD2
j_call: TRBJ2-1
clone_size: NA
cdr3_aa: CASSLDGGSYNEQFF
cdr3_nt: TGCGCCAGCAGCTTGGACGGGGGGTCCTACAATGAGCAGTTCTTC

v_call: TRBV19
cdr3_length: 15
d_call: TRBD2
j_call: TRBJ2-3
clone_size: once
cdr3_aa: CASRTTSESTDTQYF
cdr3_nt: TGTGCCAGTAGAACGACTAGCGAAAGCACAGATACGCAGTATTTT

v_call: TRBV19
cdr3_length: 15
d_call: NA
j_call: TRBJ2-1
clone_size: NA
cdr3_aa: CASSPGTGSYNEQFF
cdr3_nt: TGTGCCAGTAGTCCAGGGACTGGATCCTACAATGAGCAGTTCTTC

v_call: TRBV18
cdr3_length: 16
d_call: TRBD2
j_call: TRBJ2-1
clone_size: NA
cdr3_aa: CASSPQTSGGGNEQFF
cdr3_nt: TGTGCCAGCTCACCACAAACTAGCGGGGGTGGAAATGAGCAGTTCTTC

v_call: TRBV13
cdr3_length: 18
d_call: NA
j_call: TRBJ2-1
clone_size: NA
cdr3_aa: CASSLDSIFGGGPREQFF
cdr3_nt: TGTGCCAGCAGCTTAGATTCAATTTTTGGCGGGGGCCCCCGGGAGCAGTTCTTC

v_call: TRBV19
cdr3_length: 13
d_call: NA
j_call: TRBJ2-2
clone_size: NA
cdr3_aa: CASSIPSPGELFF
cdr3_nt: TGTGCCAGTAGTATCCCCTCTCCCGGGGAGCTGTTTTTT

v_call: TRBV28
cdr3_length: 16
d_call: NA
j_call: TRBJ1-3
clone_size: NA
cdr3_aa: CASSFSGILTGNTIYF
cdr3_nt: TGTGCCAGCAGTTTTTCCGGCATTCTCACTGGAAACACCATATATTTT

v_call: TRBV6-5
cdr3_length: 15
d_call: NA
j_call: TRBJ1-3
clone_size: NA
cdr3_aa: CASSPTGLSGNTIYF
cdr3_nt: TGTGCCAGCAGCCCGACAGGCCTCTCTGGAAACACCATATATTTT

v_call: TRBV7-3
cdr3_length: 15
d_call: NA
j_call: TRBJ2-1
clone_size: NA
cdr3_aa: CASSLNSASYNEQFF
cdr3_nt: TGTGCCAGCAGCTTAAACTCGGCTAGCTACAATGAGCAGTTCTTC